This T cell receptor beta chain is drawn from a study of T cells in Graves' hyperthyroidism and ophthalmopathy. The V gene lost 4 bases and the J gene lost 4 bases, with 8 bases spanning the gap. Germline CDR1 and CDR2: MNHNS and SASEGT. The CDR3 is made up of 13 amino acids. TCR beta CDR3 sequences were amplified from RNA transcripts. TCR CDR3 regions were first amplified by RT-PCR with HTBI primers. TCRdb redid the calling of the multiplex PCR reads with MiXCR, one entry per CDR3 protein. This sample has roughly 30,000 distinct CDR3 sequences, with roughly 45% found just once. Findings of the study overall: Blood also showed most of the thyroid clonotypes that were expanded above 0.001. Using 13 V-J features, a model discriminated ophthalmopathy from stable hyperthyroidism.

A patient was excluded if there was uncontrolled infection, other autoimmune disease, pregnancy or lactation. This clonotype appeared many times. The antigen remains unidentified. The source of this sequence is a woman aged 25 to 39 with Graves' hyperthyroidism. This rearrangement joins TRBV6-1 to TRBJ2-1; D gene ambiguous. Source material: blood. CDR3 loop: CASSVMIYNEQFF. DNA for the CDR3: TGTGCCAGCAGTGTTATGATATACAATGAGCAGTTCTTC.